This T cell receptor (beta chain) is from a study of glioma-infiltrating T cells. Study-wide results and caveats: Only very few CDR3 sequences appeared in both tissue and blood.

A note on this clonotype: Its antigen is not known.

Amplification of TCR alpha and beta CDR3 regions from RNA used iRepertoire nested multiplex PCR. One-step reverse transcription and amplification started from approximately 100-400 ng of tissue mRNA or PBMC total RNA. TCRdb recomputed calls from the multiplex PCR reads with MiXCR, one row per CDR3 protein. The sample holds around 20,000 distinct CDR3 sequences, just under 25% seen once. Sequencing was done on a sample of glioma tissue, nonneoplastic brain tissue, or PBMCs (not recorded which). The receptor was derived from a human donor with low-grade glioma or glioblastoma, undergoing nonglioma brain surgery, or in good health (not recorded which).

CDR3 sequence reads: CASSMHGETQYF. The CDR3 bases are TGTGCCAGTAGTATGCACGGAGAGACCCAGTACTTC. This sequence joins TRBV19 and TRBJ2-5; no definite D call. The CDR3 has 12 amino acids. Germline CDR1 is LNHDA and CDR2 is SQIVND (reference sequence). The V gene lost 3 bases and the J gene lost 4 bases, with 6 bases spanning the gap.